This is a list of T cell receptor beta chains from one sample in a study of blood T cell repertoires in COVID-19. Using immunoSEQ multiplex PCR, the repertoire was profiled, and TCRdb retains in-frame clones only, with some absent. This sample carries some 190,000 clones, 88% of them seen once, and the ten largest clones take 1.5% to 2%. The sample taken for sequencing was peripheral blood. These receptors were taken from a man between 18 and 35 years old with active or convalescent COVID-19. The CDR3 runs from the conserved cysteine through the conserved F or W. A D gene is named only where the DNA matches it firmly. Rows give clone size only sometimes, using once, few, many, or a class for an expanded clone.

d_call: TRBD2; j_call: TRBJ2-5; v_call: TRBV25-1; clone_size: .; cdr3_nt: TGTGCCAGCAGTGAATTCGGTAGCGGGAAAGAGACCCAGTACTTC; cdr3_aa: CASSEFGSGKETQYF
d_call: TRBD1; j_call: TRBJ1-2; v_call: TRBV11-2; clone_size: .; cdr3_nt: TGTGCCAGCAGCTTAATAACAGGGGGTAATGGCTACACCTTC; cdr3_aa: CASSLITGGNGYTF
d_call: .; j_call: TRBJ2-5; v_call: TRBV6-2/TRBV6-3; clone_size: .; cdr3_nt: TGTGCCAGCAGTTACTCCGGGTACTCCGGCGAGACCCAGTACTTC; cdr3_aa: CASSYSGYSGETQYF
d_call: .; j_call: TRBJ2-7; v_call: TRBV4-3; clone_size: .; cdr3_nt: TGCGCCAGCAGCCAAGATCTGCCAGGGACCTACGAGCAGTACTTC; cdr3_aa: CASSQDLPGTYEQYF
d_call: TRBD2; j_call: TRBJ2-2; v_call: TRBV2; clone_size: .; cdr3_nt: TGTGCCAGCAGTGCAATTGTACCGGGACTAGCGGGGGGTATTAGCGGGGAGCTGTTTTTT; cdr3_aa: CASSAIVPGLAGGISGELFF
d_call: .; j_call: TRBJ2-7; v_call: TRBV5-6; clone_size: .; cdr3_nt: TGTGCCAGCAGCTTCGCGGCCTACGAGCAGTACTTC; cdr3_aa: CASSFAAYEQYF
d_call: TRBD1; j_call: TRBJ1-1; v_call: TRBV11-2; clone_size: .; cdr3_nt: TGTGCCAGCAGCTTATTTAGGGACAGGGGGCTTGGAGCTTTCTTT; cdr3_aa: CASSLFRDRGLGAFF
d_call: .; j_call: TRBJ2-1; v_call: TRBV13; clone_size: .; cdr3_nt: TGTGCCAGCAGCCCTAGGACAGACAATGAGCAGTTCTTC; cdr3_aa: CASSPRTDNEQFF
d_call: TRBD2; j_call: TRBJ2-3; v_call: TRBV27; clone_size: once; cdr3_nt: TGTGCCAGCAGTTCTCATAGCGGGACACGCACAGATACGCAGTATTTT; cdr3_aa: CASSSHSGTRTDTQYF
d_call: .; j_call: TRBJ1-4; v_call: TRBV5-6; clone_size: .; cdr3_nt: TGTGCCAGCAGCTTGACCAGGGGAACTAATGAAAAACTGTTTTTT; cdr3_aa: CASSLTRGTNEKLFF
d_call: TRBD1; j_call: TRBJ1-2; v_call: TRBV19; clone_size: .; cdr3_nt: TGTGCCAGTAGTGGGGCAGGGGGCGACTATGGCTACACCTTC; cdr3_aa: CASSGAGGDYGYTF
d_call: .; j_call: TRBJ1-5; v_call: TRBV30; clone_size: .; cdr3_nt: TGTGCCTGGAGTGACGGGGGGTCTCAGCCCCAGCATTTT; cdr3_aa: CAWSDGGSQPQHF
d_call: .; j_call: TRBJ1-6; v_call: TRBV14; clone_size: once; cdr3_nt: TGTGCCAGCAGCCAAGTTACAGGGAGCTCCTATAATTCACCCCTCCACTTT; cdr3_aa: CASSQVTGSSYNSPLHF
d_call: TRBD1; j_call: TRBJ1-2; v_call: TRBV19; clone_size: .; cdr3_nt: TGTGCCAGTAGTAACGACAGGGGAGGCTATGGCTACACCTTC; cdr3_aa: CASSNDRGGYGYTF
d_call: TRBD1; j_call: TRBJ1-5; v_call: TRBV5-5; clone_size: .; cdr3_nt: TGTGCCAGCAGCTACGACAAGACAGGGGAAGACAATCAGCCCCAGCATTTT; cdr3_aa: CASSYDKTGEDNQPQHF
d_call: .; j_call: TRBJ1-2; v_call: TRBV7-2; clone_size: few; cdr3_nt: TGTGCCAGCAGCCCGCAACAGGGATGGGAGGGCTACACCTTC; cdr3_aa: CASSPQQGWEGYTF
d_call: .; j_call: TRBJ1-1; v_call: TRBV19; clone_size: .; cdr3_nt: TGTGCCAGTAGTATCGCCAGAGGGAACACTGAAGCTTTCTTT; cdr3_aa: CASSIARGNTEAFF
d_call: .; j_call: TRBJ1-2; v_call: TRBV28; clone_size: .; cdr3_nt: TGTGCCAGCAGTTTTCGGGGTCGAGGCTACACCTTC; cdr3_aa: CASSFRGRGYTF
d_call: .; j_call: TRBJ1-2; v_call: TRBV7-2; clone_size: few; cdr3_nt: TGTGCCAGCAGCCCTGGGCAGCCGACCGGCTACACCTTC; cdr3_aa: CASSPGQPTGYTF
d_call: TRBD2; j_call: TRBJ2-1; v_call: TRBV12-5; clone_size: once; cdr3_nt: TGTGCTAGTGGTACTTCTAGCGGGAGAGCTGAAAATGAGCAGTTCTTC; cdr3_aa: CASGTSSGRAENEQFF